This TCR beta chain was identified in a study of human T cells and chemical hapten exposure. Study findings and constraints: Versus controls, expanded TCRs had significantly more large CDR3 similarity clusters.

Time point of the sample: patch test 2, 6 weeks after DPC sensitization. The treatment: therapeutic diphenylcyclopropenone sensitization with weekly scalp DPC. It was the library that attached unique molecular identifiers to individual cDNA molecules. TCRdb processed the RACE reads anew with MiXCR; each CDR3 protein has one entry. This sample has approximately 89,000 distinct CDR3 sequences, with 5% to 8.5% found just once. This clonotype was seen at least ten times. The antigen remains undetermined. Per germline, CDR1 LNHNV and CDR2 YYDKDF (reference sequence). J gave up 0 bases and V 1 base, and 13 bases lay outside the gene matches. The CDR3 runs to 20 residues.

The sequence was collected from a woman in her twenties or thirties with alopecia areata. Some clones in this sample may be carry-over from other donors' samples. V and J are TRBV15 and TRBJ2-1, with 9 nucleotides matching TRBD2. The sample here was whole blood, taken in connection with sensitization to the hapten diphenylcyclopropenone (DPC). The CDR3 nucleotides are TGTGCCACCAGCAGAGCTAGGACTAGCGACGTTCTGAGCTCCTACAATGAGCAGTTCTTC. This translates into CATSRARTSDVLSSYNEQFF.